This T cell receptor beta chain appears in the sequencing data of a study of OX40 agonist ivuxolimab in advanced cancers. About the full investigation: Ivuxolimab, which targeted the costimulatory receptor OX40 (CD134), was an agonistic, fully human IgG2 monoclonal antibody. Intravenous ivuxolimab was administered to patients every 2 weeks at six dose levels: 0.01, 0.1, 0.3, 1.5, 3 and 10 mg/kg. Of the roughly 53 patients in dose escalation, around 19 had hepatocellular carcinoma, some 15 had melanoma, 9 had renal cell carcinoma and 9 had head and neck cancer. A male proportion of around 81% and a mean age of about 60 years, ranging from 23 to 79, were recorded for the dose-escalation cohort. Patients were allowed to have had prior anti-PD-1, anti-PD-L1 or anti-CTLA-4 therapy, and around 40% of the dose-escalation patients had previously received checkpoint inhibitors. Partial responses were achieved by three dose-escalation patients, of whom one had hepatocellular carcinoma and two had cutaneous melanoma. The point of sequencing TCRbeta in the periphery was to test whether ivuxolimab changed TCR sequence diversity and drove clonal T-cell expansion. The paper reports the monotherapy dose-escalation portion (N of about 47 patients) of the phase I ivuxolimab trial.

The trial excluded patients who had a history of autoimmune disease or were on systemic immunosuppression. Peripheral blood for TCR sequencing was collected from all dose cohorts at baseline, on cycle 4 day 1, and on cycle 7 day 1. Samples were obtained from an open-label, multicenter, first-in-human phase I dose-escalation trial of ivuxolimab. Adults with locally advanced or metastatic head and neck squamous cell, hepatocellular, melanoma or renal cell carcinoma were enrolled in the trial. CD4+ and CD8+ T cells were sorted separately from peripheral blood before TCR sequencing. General study outcomes and caveats: Low levels of normalized T-cell clonal expansion were also seen in some patients who did not respond. In the 0.1-3.0 mg/kg groups, partial responders had among the lowest normalized peripheral clonal expansion, particularly in CD8+ T cells. Clonal expansion of both CD4+ and CD8+ blood T cells was observed from baseline to week 6 at doses 0.1 to 3.0 mg/kg. The antigen specificity of the peripheral T cells that underwent clonal expansion was not determined. After ivuxolimab, CD8+ T cells had more expanded clones than CD4+ T cells on average.

At the junction V is shortened by 0 bases and J by 5 bases; bases outside the gene matches: 4. There are 14 amino acids in the CDR3, from cysteine to phenylalanine inclusive. Only the CDR3 DNA is retained, 42 bases long and in frame from the first base. Via the germline V gene, CDR1 is SGDLS and CDR2 YYNGEE. For sequencing of the TCRbeta CDR3 region, genomic DNA was extracted from the sorted cells. The immunoSEQ Assay was used to sequence the TCRbeta CDR3 regions. Here the immuneACCESS table is served through TCRdb, limited to in-frame sequences with V and J called. Missing clones are a known gap in these copies; in checked studies unresolved V genes cover under half, and the rest lacks a known reason. The sample data list tens of thousands of clones, and 75% to 90% of these were observed just once. 14% of the sample is in the top ten clones. For this clone: There is no known antigen for this receptor. Base quality data are lacking; no much larger clone is found one base away.

Source: CD4+ or CD8+ T cells sorted from blood, taken in a trial of the OX40 agonist ivuxolimab. This sequence originates from an adult with an advanced solid tumor such as melanoma, head and neck, liver or kidney cancer. The V and J segments used are TRBV9 and TRBJ2-5; 7 bases in the junction line up with TRBD2. This receptor has the CDR3 CASSVGGRGETQYF. The nucleotides read TGTGCCAGCAGCGTAGGTGGGAGGGGTGAGACCCAGTACTTC.